This T cell receptor beta chain was recovered during a study of blood T cell repertoires in COVID-19. Across the study: The study drew acute and convalescent COVID-19 samples from the United States, Italy and Spain. From T cells, B-cell-depleted T cells, or PBMCs came the material, which was cDNA or gDNA.

This clone turned up a few times. The CDR3 totals 14 residues. Trimming took 7 bases from V and 6 from J; bases not matched to a gene: 8. Germline V gene lookup returns CDR1 LNHDA and CDR2 SQIVND (reference sequence). Repertoires were generated with immunoSEQ multiplex PCR, while TCRdb's copy carries only in-frame clones and drops some. The table includes some 96,000 clones, about nine tenths detected once. The clonotype originates from a man aged 50 to 59 with active COVID-19. This chain joins TRBV19 and TRBJ1-5, with TRBD1 matching 8 bases. The sequenced material came from peripheral blood. The CDR3 region has the DNA TGTGCCAGTAACTCTCAGGGGGCCGGTCAGCCCCAGCATTTT. Encoded protein: CASNSQGAGQPQHF.